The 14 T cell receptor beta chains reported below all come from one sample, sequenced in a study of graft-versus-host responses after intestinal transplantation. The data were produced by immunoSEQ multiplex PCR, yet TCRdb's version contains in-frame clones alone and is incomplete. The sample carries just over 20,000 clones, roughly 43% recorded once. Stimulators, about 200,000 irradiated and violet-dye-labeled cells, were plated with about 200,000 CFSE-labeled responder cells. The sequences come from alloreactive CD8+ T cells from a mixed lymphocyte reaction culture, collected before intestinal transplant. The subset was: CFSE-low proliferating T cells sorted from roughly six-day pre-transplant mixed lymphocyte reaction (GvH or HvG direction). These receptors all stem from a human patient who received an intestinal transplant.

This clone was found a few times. As DNA, the CDR3 is TGCAGTGCTGGACCACCCGATGGCTACACCTTC. Amino acid sequence: CSAGPPDGYTF. This rearrangement joins TRBV20-1 to TRBJ1-2, with D hard to call. Germline CDR1 reads DFQATT; CDR2 reads SNEGSKA (reference sequence). The CDR3 spans 11 residues. V was cut by 5 bases and J by 6 bases, with 10 bases left in between.

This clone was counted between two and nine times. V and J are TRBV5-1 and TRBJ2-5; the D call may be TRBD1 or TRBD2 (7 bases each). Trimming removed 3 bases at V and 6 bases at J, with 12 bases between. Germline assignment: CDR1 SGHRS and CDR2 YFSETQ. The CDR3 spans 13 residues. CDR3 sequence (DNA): TGCGCCAGCAGCTCCAGGGGGGGTCAGACCCAGTACTTC. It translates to CASSSRGGQTQYF.

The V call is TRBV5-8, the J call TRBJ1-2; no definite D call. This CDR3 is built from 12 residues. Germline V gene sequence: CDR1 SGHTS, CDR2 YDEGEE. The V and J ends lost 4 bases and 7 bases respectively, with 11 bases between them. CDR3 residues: CASSGWTSGYTF. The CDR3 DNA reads TGTGCCAGCAGCGGATGGACGTCTGGCTACACCTTC.

The CDR3 DNA reads as TGTGCCAGCAGGAAGGACAAACGGAGTCTGACATACGAGCAGTACTTC. As protein: CASRKDKRSLTYEQYF. The V and J genes are TRBV6-6 and TRBJ2-7; maybe TRBD1 (5 bases). V was trimmed by 6 bases and J by 4 bases, leaving 22 bases between them. CDR1 MNHNY and CDR2 SVGAGI come from the germline V gene (reference sequence). This CDR3 has 16 amino acids.

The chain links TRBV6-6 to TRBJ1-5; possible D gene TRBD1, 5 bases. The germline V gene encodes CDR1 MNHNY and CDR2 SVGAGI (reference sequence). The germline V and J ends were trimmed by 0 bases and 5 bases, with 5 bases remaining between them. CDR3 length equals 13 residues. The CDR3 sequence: CASSYSGHQPQHF. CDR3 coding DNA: TGTGCCAGCAGTTACTCGGGGCATCAGCCCCAGCATTTT.

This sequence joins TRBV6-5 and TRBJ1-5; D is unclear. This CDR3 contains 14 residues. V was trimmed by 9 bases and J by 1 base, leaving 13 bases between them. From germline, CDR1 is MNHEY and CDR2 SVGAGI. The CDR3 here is CAREFTLSNQPQHF. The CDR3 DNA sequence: TGTGCCAGGGAATTTACCCTCAGCAATCAGCCCCAGCATTTT.

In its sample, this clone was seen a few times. The CDR3 protein is CASSDISGDEAFF. The CDR3 nucleotides read TGTGCCAGCAGTGATATAAGTGGTGACGAAGCTTTCTTT. The rearrangement links TRBV2 to TRBJ1-1; no clear D gene. V dropped 3 bases and J dropped 8 bases, with 13 bases sitting between them. Looked up from germline, CDR1 is SNHLY and CDR2 is FYNNEI. The CDR3 is made up of 13 amino acids.

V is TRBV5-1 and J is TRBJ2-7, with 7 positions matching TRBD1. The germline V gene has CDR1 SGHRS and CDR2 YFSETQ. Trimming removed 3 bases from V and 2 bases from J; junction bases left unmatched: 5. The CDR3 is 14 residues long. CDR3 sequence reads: CASSSSGQTYEQYF. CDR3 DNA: TGCGCCAGCAGCTCCTCGGGACAGACCTACGAGCAGTACTTC. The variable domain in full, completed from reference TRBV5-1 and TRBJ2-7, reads KAGVTQTPRYLIKTRGQQVTLSCSPISGHRSVSWYQQTPGQGLQFLFEYFSETQRNKGNFPGRFSGRQFSNSRSEMNVSTLELGDSALYLCASSSSGQTYEQYFGPGTRLTVT.

CDR3 bases: TGTGCCTGGAATCCGACAGCAAGCTACGAGCAGTACTTC. It is translated as CAWNPTASYEQYF. V is TRBV30 and J is TRBJ2-7; weak D call: TRBD1 (5 bases). Germline CDR1 GTSNPN, CDR2 SVGIG (reference sequence). Trimming took off 4 bases at V and 3 bases at J, with 13 bases between the two ends. There are 13 residues in the CDR3.

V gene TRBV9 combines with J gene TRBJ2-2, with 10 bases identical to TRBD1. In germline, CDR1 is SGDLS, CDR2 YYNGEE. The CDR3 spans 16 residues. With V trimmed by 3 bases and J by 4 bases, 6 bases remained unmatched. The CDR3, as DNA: TGTGCCAGCAGCGCACGACAGGGGGCGCCCACCGGGGAGCTGTTTTTT. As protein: CASSARQGAPTGELFF.

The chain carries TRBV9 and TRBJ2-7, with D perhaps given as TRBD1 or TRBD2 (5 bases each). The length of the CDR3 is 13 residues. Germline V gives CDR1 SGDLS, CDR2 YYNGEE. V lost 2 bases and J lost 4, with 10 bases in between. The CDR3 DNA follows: TGTGCCAGCAGCGTCTCTGGGGGTTACGAGCAGTACTTC. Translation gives CASSVSGGYEQYF.

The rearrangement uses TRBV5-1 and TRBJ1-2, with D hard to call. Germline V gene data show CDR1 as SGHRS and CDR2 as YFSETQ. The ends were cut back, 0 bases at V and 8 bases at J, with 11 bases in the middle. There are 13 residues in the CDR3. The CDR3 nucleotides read TGCGCCAGCAGCTTGGAGCAGGCGGGGGGCTACACCTTC. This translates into CASSLEQAGGYTF.

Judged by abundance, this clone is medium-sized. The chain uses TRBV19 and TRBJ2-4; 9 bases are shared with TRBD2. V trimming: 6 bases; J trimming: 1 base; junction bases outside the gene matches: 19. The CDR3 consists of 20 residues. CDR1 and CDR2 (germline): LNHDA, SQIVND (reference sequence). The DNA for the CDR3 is TGTGCCAGTAGGGGGGCGGCGGGAGGGCCTTCAAGTCTGGCCAAAAACATTCAGTACTTC. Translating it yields CASRGAAGGPSSLAKNIQYF.

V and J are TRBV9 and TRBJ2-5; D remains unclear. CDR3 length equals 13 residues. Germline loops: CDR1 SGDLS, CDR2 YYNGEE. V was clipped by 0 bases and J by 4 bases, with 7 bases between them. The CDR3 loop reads CASSVGVVETQYF. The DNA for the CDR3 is TGTGCCAGCAGCGTAGGGGTGGTAGAGACCCAGTACTTC.